The 31 T cell receptor beta chains presented below share a single source sample, sequenced in a study of CD8 T cells in Susac syndrome (dated by TCRdb to the late 2010s). The library was prepared using the immunoSEQ multiplex PCR assay. RNA was extracted with the RNeasy kit and roughly 0.45 to 1 ug was reverse transcribed using random hexamers. TCRdb itself trimmed the public reads at Q25 with fastp, ran MiXCR and retained productive beta chains. Duplicate CDR3 protein sequences are folded into a single record with the most common DNA and genes. This sample lists around 150,000 distinct CDR3 sequences; 94% were detected once. Approximately 0.3% of the sample is taken by the ten largest. Source material: CD8+ T cells from PBMCs. These receptors originate from a human donor in good health.

The chain links TRBV20-1 to TRBJ2-1; D unresolved. Germline V gene data show CDR1 as DFQATT and CDR2 as SNEGSKA (reference sequence). This CDR3 spans 16 amino acids. Deletions cut 0 bases from V and 2 bases from J, with 14 bases between. The CDR3 sequence is CSARDRRRVTYNEQFF. The DNA for the CDR3 is TGCAGTGCTAGAGATAGGAGACGGGTGACCTACAATGAGCAGTTCTTC.

This clonotype was recorded only once. V usage is TRBV4-1 and J usage is TRBJ2-1; TRBD2 is a possible D gene (6 bases). Between the trimmed V and J ends, which lost 5 bases and 8 bases, there was a span of 13 bases. This CDR3 comprises 13 residues. Looked up from germline, CDR1 is MGHRA and CDR2 is YSYEKL. In DNA, the CDR3 is TGCGCCAGCAGCTTAGCGGCAGGATATGAGCAGTTCTTC. This translates into CASSLAAGYEQFF.

V gene TRBV7-3 combines with J gene TRBJ2-3, with D possibly called TRBD1 or TRBD2 (5 bases each). The germline V gene has CDR1 SGHTA and CDR2 FQGTGA. The length of the CDR3 is 13 residues. V was trimmed by 5 bases and J by 6 bases, leaving 12 bases between them. The CDR3 DNA reads TGTGCCAGCAGCCCCCTCGGGGCGGATACGCAGTATTTT. Amino acids: CASSPLGADTQYF.

The chain's CDR3 is CAWGGLRGYGYTF. For the CDR3, the DNA is TGTGCCTGGGGCGGGCTTAGGGGCTATGGCTACACCTTC. V gene TRBV30 combines with J gene TRBJ1-2; D might be TRBD1 (5 bases). CDR1 and CDR2 from the germline V gene are GTSNPN and SVGIG (reference sequence). The CDR3 runs to 13 residues. V was pared by 5 bases and J by 4 bases, with 14 bases between.

This chain links TRBV9 with TRBJ2-7; 8 bases align to TRBD2. J was trimmed by 0 bases and V by 2 bases; bases with no gene match: 4. The CDR3 has 15 residues. The germline gives CDR1 SGDLS, CDR2 YYNGEE. The CDR3 loop reads CASSVGGRSSYEQYF. The CDR3 DNA reads as TGTGCCAGCAGCGTTGGCGGGAGGAGCTCCTACGAGCAGTACTTC.

This chain uses TRBV15 with TRBJ2-2; no firm D call. The CDR3 length is 15 residues. Germline-derived CDR1 and CDR2 are LNHNV and YYDKDF (reference sequence). The V and J ends lost 5 bases and 3 bases respectively, with 13 bases between them. The CDR3 sequence is CATSGTLPDTGELFF. The CDR3 bases are TGTGCCACCAGCGGAACTTTACCCGACACCGGGGAGCTGTTTTTT.

V and J are TRBV7-8 and TRBJ2-1; 11 bases agree with TRBD2. The V and J ends lost 4 bases and 8 bases, in that order; junction bases with no gene match: 10. Per germline, CDR1 SGHVS and CDR2 FQNEAQ. The CDR3 is 16 amino acids. The CDR3 here is CASSSLLAGERDEQFF. The CDR3 nucleotides are TGTGCCAGCAGCTCTTTACTAGCGGGAGAGAGGGATGAGCAGTTCTTC.

The chain combines TRBV20-1 with TRBJ2-1, with 10 bases identical to TRBD1. The CDR3 is 13 residues long. The junction had 2 bases not matched to a gene; V was cut back by 2 bases and J by 7 bases. CDR1 and CDR2 from the germline V gene are DFQATT and SNEGSKA (reference sequence). The CDR3 spells CSARPGQGNEQFF. CDR3 coding DNA: TGCAGTGCTAGACCGGGACAGGGGAATGAGCAGTTCTTC.

Only one count was recorded for this clonotype. The CDR3: CASSNRGGNYEQYF. Here the CDR3 DNA reads TGTGCCAGCAGTAACAGGGGAGGTAACTACGAGCAGTACTTC. V usage is TRBV27 and J usage is TRBJ2-7; possibly TRBD1 for D (7 bases). CDR3 size: 14 residues. V lost 5 bases to trimming and J lost 3 bases, with 14 bases between them. Germline assignment: CDR1 MNHEY and CDR2 SMNVEV (reference sequence).

The chain combines TRBV29-1 with TRBJ2-3, with 8 bases aligning to TRBD1. After removal of 6 bases from V and 3 bases from J, the junction contained 14 bases not matched to a gene. Germline V lookup: CDR1 SQVTM, CDR2 ANQGSEA. The CDR3 is 16 amino acids. The CDR3 is CSVAGQGAYSTDTQYF. The CDR3 DNA reads TGCAGCGTGGCGGGGCAGGGGGCGTATTCGACAGATACGCAGTATTTT.

In DNA form, the CDR3 reads TGTGCCAGCAGTTTATCCCGCGGAGTGAGCTCCTACGAGCAGTACTTC. It yields the protein CASSLSRGVSSYEQYF. The V and J genes are TRBV28 and TRBJ2-7; D is uncertain. Germline CDR1 is MDHEN and CDR2 is SYDVKM. The CDR3 length is 16 residues. V was trimmed by 1 base and J by 0 bases, leaving 13 bases between them. The variable domain in full, completed from reference TRBV28 and TRBJ2-7, reads DVKVTQSSRYLVKRTGEKVFLECVQDMDHENMFWYRQDPGLGLRLIYFSYDVKMKEKGDIPEGYSVSREKKERFSLILESASTNQTSMYLCASSLSRGVSSYEQYFGPGTRLTVT.

V and J are TRBV27 and TRBJ2-1; the D gene is possibly TRBD1 (5 bases). Trimming pared 3 bases from V and 0 bases from J, leaving 15 bases between. The CDR3 is 17 residues long. Germline CDR1 and CDR2: MNHEY and SMNVEV (reference sequence). The CDR3 region is CASSFYFDSYSYNEQFF. CDR3 coding DNA: TGTGCCAGCAGTTTTTATTTCGACAGCTACTCCTACAATGAGCAGTTCTTC.

This chain connects TRBV28 to TRBJ1-5; D remains unclear. Trimming removed 4 bases from V and 0 bases from J, with 13 bases in between. Germline lookup yields CDR1 MDHEN and CDR2 SYDVKM. The CDR3 has 16 residues. The CDR3 protein is CASSSVSPHSNQPQHF. CDR3 DNA: TGTGCCAGCAGTTCCGTATCCCCCCATAGCAATCAGCCCCAGCATTTT.

The chain has TRBV7-2 and TRBJ2-7, with 9 bases matching TRBD2. From germline, CDR1 is SGHTA and CDR2 FQGNSA. V shed 1 base and J 2 bases; nucleotides not matched to a gene: 6. There are 16 residues in the CDR3. This chain's CDR3 is CASSLELLAGTYEQYF. The CDR3 bases are TGTGCCAGCAGCTTAGAGTTGCTAGCGGGGACCTACGAGCAGTACTTC.

This sequence joins TRBV20-1 and TRBJ2-1; 7 bases align to TRBD2. The length of the CDR3 is 15 residues. Germline V gene sequence: CDR1 DFQATT, CDR2 SNEGSKA (reference sequence). V lost 0 bases and J lost 2; bases outside the gene matches: 4. The CDR3 DNA follows: TGCAGTGCTAGAGAACCTAGCGGTCCCTACAATGAGCAGTTCTTC. This encodes CSAREPSGPYNEQFF.

This chain connects TRBV20-1 to TRBJ2-1, with TRBD2 as a possible D gene (7 bases). CDR3 length equals 14 residues. Trimming removed 4 bases at V and 6 bases at J, with 16 bases between. CDR1 and CDR2 (germline): DFQATT, SNEGSKA (reference sequence). The CDR3 sequence is CSAIGGASGNEQFF. DNA for the CDR3: TGCAGTGCTATTGGGGGGGCTAGCGGCAATGAGCAGTTCTTC.

The V gene is TRBV9, the J gene TRBJ2-7; TRBD2 matches 12 bases. Per germline, CDR1 SGDLS and CDR2 YYNGEE. The V gene end was trimmed by 3 bases and the J gene end by 6 bases; junction bases not matched to a gene: 10. CDR3 length: 16 residues. This CDR3 is CASSAYSSGRAGEQYF. The CDR3 coding sequence is TGTGCCAGCAGCGCCTATTCTAGCGGGAGGGCCGGCGAGCAGTACTTC.

This rearrangement joins TRBV20-1 to TRBJ1-3; no clear D. The CDR3 contains 14 residues. The germline V gene encodes CDR1 DFQATT and CDR2 SNEGSKA (reference sequence). Deletions cut 1 base from V and 0 bases from J, with 7 bases between. The DNA for the CDR3 is TGCAGTGCTAGAGGGGAGTACTCTGGAAACACCATATATTTT. This sequence encodes CSARGEYSGNTIYF.

The chain carries TRBV29-1 and TRBJ2-2; D might be TRBD2 (6 bases). Trimming removed 4 bases at V and 3 bases at J, with 15 bases between. CDR3 length: 15 residues. CDR1 SQVTM and CDR2 ANQGSEA come from the germline V gene. The CDR3 sequence: CSVVSGRLDTGELFF. The CDR3 coding sequence is TGCAGCGTTGTCTCCGGGAGACTGGACACCGGGGAGCTGTTTTTT.

The rearrangement uses TRBV7-9 and TRBJ1-5, with D possibly TRBD1 on 6 matching bases. This CDR3 spans 14 amino acids. Trimming shortened V by 0 bases and J by 6 bases, and 9 bases separated the two germline ends. CDR1 SEHNR and CDR2 FQNEAQ come from the germline V gene (reference sequence). DNA for the CDR3: TGTGCCAGCAGCTTAGCCACAGGGTCTCAGCCCCAGCATTTT. It is translated as CASSLATGSQPQHF.

The table lists this clonotype with a count of one. The V gene is TRBV7-8, the J gene TRBJ2-3, with 13 bases fitting TRBD2. This CDR3 contains 14 residues. V lost 5 bases to trimming and J lost 7 bases; unmatched junction nucleotides: 3. Germline-derived CDR1 and CDR2 are SGHVS and FQNEAQ. CDR3 protein: CASSRLAGGHTQYF. Written as DNA, the CDR3 is TGTGCCAGCAGCCGACTAGCGGGAGGTCATACGCAGTATTTT.

The rearrangement uses TRBV19 and TRBJ2-2; D gene ambiguous. Germline V gives CDR1 LNHDA, CDR2 SQIVND (reference sequence). The V end was cut by 3 bases, the J end by 1 base, with 9 bases between. The CDR3 extends over 15 amino acids. CDR3 residues: CASSIALRNTGELFF. The CDR3 DNA sequence: TGTGCCAGTAGTATTGCCCTTCGGAACACCGGGGAGCTGTTTTTT.

This sequence joins TRBV29-1 and TRBJ2-1, with D perhaps TRBD1 (5 bases). CDR3 length: 11 residues. V lost 1 base and J lost 10, with 8 bases in between. Germline-derived CDR1 and CDR2 are SQVTM and ANQGSEA. CDR3 protein: CSVEVGVEQFF. DNA for the CDR3: TGCAGCGTTGAAGTAGGGGTCGAGCAGTTCTTC.

The chain uses TRBV2 and TRBJ2-5; the D call may be TRBD1 or TRBD2 (6 bases each). Germline V CDR1 and CDR2: SNHLY, FYNNEI. The CDR3 runs to 13 residues. V gave up 8 bases and J gave up 4 bases, with 14 bases separating them. The CDR3 DNA is TGTGCCAGCGCGGACGGGGGCCGAGAGACCCAGTACTTC. As protein: CASADGGRETQYF.

The CDR3 protein is CASSVTGNYEQYF. CDR3 nucleotide sequence: TGTGCCAGCAGCGTAACCGGGAACTACGAGCAGTACTTC. The J gene is TRBJ2-7, the V gene TRBV9; D is perhaps TRBD2 (5 bases). The CDR3 is 13 residues long. The V gene lost 1 base and the J gene lost 3 bases, with 8 bases spanning the gap. Germline loops: CDR1 SGDLS, CDR2 YYNGEE.

The chain carries TRBV27 and TRBJ2-2; 7 nucleotides agree with TRBD1. Germline V gene sequence: CDR1 MNHEY, CDR2 SMNVEV (reference sequence). CDR3 length equals 15 residues. The V segment lost 6 bases and the J segment 3 bases; nucleotides outside the gene matches: 7. CDR3 residues: CASSDRTGYTGELFF. In nucleotides, the CDR3 is TGTGCCAGCAGCGATAGGACAGGTTACACCGGGGAGCTGTTTTTT.

CDR3 DNA sequence: TGCAGCGTTATGGGGACAGGTCTTGCCTACGAGCAGTACTTC. It specifies CSVMGTGLAYEQYF. The chain joins TRBV29-1 to TRBJ2-7, with TRBD1 matching 8 bases. The length of the CDR3 is 14 residues. Per the germline V gene, CDR1 is SQVTM and CDR2 is ANQGSEA. The trim removed 5 bases at V and 2 bases at J, leaving 8 bases unmatched.

The chain has TRBV27 and TRBJ2-1; the match to TRBD1 covers 7 bases. The CDR3 spans 15 residues. Germline trimming cut 5 bases from V and 3 bases from J; bases unmatched to any gene: 7. The germline gives CDR1 MNHEY, CDR2 SMNVEV (reference sequence). The CDR3 sequence: CASSPRDSGYNEQFF. The CDR3, as DNA: TGTGCCAGCAGTCCCCGGGACAGCGGCTACAATGAGCAGTTCTTC.

The gene calls are TRBV5-6 and TRBJ2-2; 12 nucleotides line up with TRBD2. CDR1 and CDR2 from the germline V gene are SGHDT and YYEEEE. This CDR3 has 16 amino acids. Unmatched junction bases numbered 2, after V lost 0 bases and J lost 5 bases. Here the CDR3 DNA reads TGTGCCAGCAGCTTGGGACTAGCGGGAGATACCGGGGAGCTGTTTTTT. Its translation is CASSLGLAGDTGELFF.

V gene TRBV27 combines with J gene TRBJ1-1; D gene ambiguous. This CDR3 comprises 14 residues. Trimming took 4 bases from V and 2 from J, leaving 11 bases between them. CDR1 is MNHEY, CDR2 SMNVEV, per germline (reference sequence). CDR3 residues: CASSSQESNTEAFF. CDR3 nucleotides: TGTGCCAGCAGTTCCCAAGAGAGCAACACTGAAGCTTTCTTT.

The rearrangement links TRBV29-1 to TRBJ2-7; D is unclear. The CDR3 has 12 residues. Germline lookup yields CDR1 SQVTM and CDR2 ANQGSEA. The V and J ends lost 5 bases and 2 bases respectively, with 10 bases between them. CDR3 protein: CSVQVGPYEQYF. The CDR3 DNA sequence: TGCAGCGTTCAAGTGGGTCCCTACGAGCAGTACTTC.